These 13 T cell receptor beta chains share one sample of origin, sequenced in a study of CXCR3-negative and CXCR3-positive naive CD8 T cells. Through 5' RACE with UMI labels, the TRB cDNA libraries were prepared. TCRdb reprocessed the 5' RACE reads; each CDR3 protein has one entry and no DNA is given. Here the sample table reports approximately 83,000 distinct CDR3 sequences. The sequenced material came from naive CXCR3- CD8+ T cells from blood. Sample subset: CD45RO-CCR7+CD27+CD95- naive CD8+ T cells lacking CXCR3 (TNR3-). These receptors came from a human donor in good health. Some clones in this sample may be carry-over from other donors' samples.

The CDR3 sequence: CASGRAWDPYEQYF. J is TRBJ2-7 and V is TRBV9. The CDR3 runs to 14 residues. Germline V CDR1 and CDR2: SGDLS, YYNGEE.

The chain carries TRBV20-1 and TRBJ2-1; TCRdb's D call, TRBD1, is unchecked because there is no DNA. CDR1 is DFQATT and CDR2 is SNEGSKA in the germline V gene (reference sequence). The CDR3 runs 15 residues. Here the CDR3 reads CSARALDWPGDEQFF.

The gene calls are TRBV7-9 and TRBJ2-6; no DNA is available, so the TRBD1 call from TCRdb remains unchecked. The CDR3 contains 19 residues. Germline CDR1 and CDR2: SEHNR and FQNEAQ (reference sequence). CDR3: CASSSDAGTANFWANVLTF. Filled out from reference TRBV7-9 and TRBJ2-6, the complete variable domain reads DTGVSQNPRHKITKRGQNVTFRCDPISEHNRLYWYRQTLGQGPEFLTYFQNEAQLEKSRLLSDRFSAERPKGSFSTLEIQRTEQGDSAMYLCASSSDAGTANFWANVLTFGAGSRLTVL.

V and J are TRBV6-1 and TRBJ2-1; checking the TCRdb D call of TRBD1 is not possible without DNA. The germline V gene encodes CDR1 MNHNS and CDR2 SASEGT. The CDR3 runs 14 residues. CDR3 in amino acids: CASSAGQGPDEQFF.

The V call is TRBV7-8, the J call TRBJ2-7. The CDR3 has 14 residues. CDR1 is SGHVS and CDR2 is FQNEAQ in the germline V gene. The CDR3 spells CASSLLGGSYEQYF.

The chain recombines TRBV29-1 with TRBJ2-3; the D gene TCRdb calls, TRBD2, cannot be checked with no DNA. From germline, CDR1 is SQVTM and CDR2 ANQGSEA. The CDR3 is 14 residues long. The CDR3: CSVRGGRITDTQYF.

The J gene is TRBJ1-1, the V gene TRBV29-1; with no DNA, the TCRdb D assignment of TRBD1 cannot be verified. Germline V gene sequence: CDR1 SQVTM, CDR2 ANQGSEA. The CDR3 runs to 14 residues. CDR3 sequence: CSGSPDSSNTEAFF.

The gene calls are TRBV6-4 and TRBJ2-3; the TRBD2 assignment by TCRdb is unverifiable without DNA. This CDR3 has 16 amino acids. CDR1 MRHNA and CDR2 SNTAGT come from the germline V gene. CDR3 amino acids: CASSDSVAGGPDTQYF.

The chain has TRBV6-4 and TRBJ2-1; TCRdb's assignment of TRBD1 cannot be checked, as there is no DNA. Germline CDR1 is MRHNA and CDR2 is SNTAGT. The CDR3 spans 13 residues. The CDR3 here is CASSVGDKGEQFF.

The V gene is TRBV7-9, the J gene TRBJ2-7; lacking DNA, the TRBD1 call made by TCRdb goes unchecked. Germline V CDR1 and CDR2: SEHNR, FQNEAQ (reference sequence). This CDR3 has 15 residues. Here the CDR3 reads CASSTTGTGFHEQYF.

The V call is TRBV6-2 or TRBV6-3, the J call TRBJ2-1; absent DNA, TCRdb's TRBD1 call cannot be checked. Germline V gene data show CDR1 as MNHEY and CDR2 as SVGEGT. There are 16 residues in the CDR3. CDR3 sequence reads: CASSFNGQGGYNEQFF.

The rearrangement joins TRBV12-3 or TRBV12-4 to TRBJ2-2; TCRdb indicates TRBD2, and absent DNA this call remains unverified. The CDR3 covers 16 residues. The CDR3 loop reads CASSLLAGGLTGELFF.

The chain joins TRBV20-1 to TRBJ2-1; the D gene TCRdb calls, TRBD1, cannot be checked with no DNA. Germline-derived CDR1 and CDR2 are DFQATT and SNEGSKA (reference sequence). This CDR3 is built from 18 residues. The CDR3 sequence is CSAETPKVGTISYNEQFF.